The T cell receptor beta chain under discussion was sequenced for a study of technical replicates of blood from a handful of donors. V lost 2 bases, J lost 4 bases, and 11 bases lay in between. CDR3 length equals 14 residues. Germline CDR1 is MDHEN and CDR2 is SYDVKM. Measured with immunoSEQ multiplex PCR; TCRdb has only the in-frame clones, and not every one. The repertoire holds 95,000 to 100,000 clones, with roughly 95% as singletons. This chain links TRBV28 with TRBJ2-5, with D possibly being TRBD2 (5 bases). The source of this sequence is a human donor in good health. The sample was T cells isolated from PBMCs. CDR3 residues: CASSLTPSLETQYF. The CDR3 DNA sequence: TGTGCCAGCAGTTTAACGCCTAGCCTAGAGACCCAGTACTTC.